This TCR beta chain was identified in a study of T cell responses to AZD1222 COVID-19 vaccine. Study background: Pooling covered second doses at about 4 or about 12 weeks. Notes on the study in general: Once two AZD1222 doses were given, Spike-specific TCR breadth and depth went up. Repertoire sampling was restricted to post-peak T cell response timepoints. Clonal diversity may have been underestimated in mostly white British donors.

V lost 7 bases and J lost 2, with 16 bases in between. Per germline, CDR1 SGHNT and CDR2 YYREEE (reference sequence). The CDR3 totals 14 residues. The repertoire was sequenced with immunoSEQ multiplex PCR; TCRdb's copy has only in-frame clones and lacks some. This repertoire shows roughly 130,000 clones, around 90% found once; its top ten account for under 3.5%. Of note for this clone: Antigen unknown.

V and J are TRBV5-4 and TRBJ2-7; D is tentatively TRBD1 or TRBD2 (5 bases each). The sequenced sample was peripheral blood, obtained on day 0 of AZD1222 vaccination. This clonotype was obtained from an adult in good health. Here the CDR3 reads CASSRDPDAYEQYF. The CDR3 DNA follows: TGTGCCAGCTCCCGGGACCCCGATGCCTACGAGCAGTACTTC.